Following are 13 T cell receptor beta chains from one sample sequenced in a study of blood T cell repertoires in COVID-19. The assay was immunoSEQ multiplex PCR, and TCRdb's table has in-frame clones only and misses some. The sample carries roughly 300,000 clones, around 85% recorded once. Material for sequencing was peripheral blood. These receptors originate from a human donor in a cohort sampled during active COVID-19.

The V and J genes are TRBV24-1 and TRBJ2-3, with D unresolved. The V end was cut by 7 bases, the J end by 2 bases, with 3 bases between. Germline assignment: CDR1 KGHDR and CDR2 SFDVKD. The CDR3 is 11 amino acids. CDR3 in amino acids: CATSSTDTQYF. The DNA of the CDR3 is TGTGCCACCAGCTCCACAGATACGCAGTATTTT.

The gene calls are TRBV5-6 and TRBJ1-6; D remains unclear. Looked up from germline, CDR1 is SGHDT and CDR2 is YYEEEE. V dropped 1 base and J dropped 2 bases, with 13 bases sitting between them. The CDR3 runs 17 residues. CDR3 nucleotide sequence: TGTGCCAGCAGCTTGAGTAGCCATTCGCCCTATAATTCACCCCTCCACTTT. The encoded protein is CASSLSSHSPYNSPLHF.

The chain links TRBV5-1 to TRBJ1-3; no reliable D call. Trimming stripped 0 bases from V and 0 bases from J, with 10 bases between. CDR3 size: 16 residues. CDR1 is SGHRS, CDR2 YFSETQ, per germline. The CDR3 protein is CASSLDLGSSGNTIYF. The CDR3 nucleotides read TGCGCCAGCAGCTTGGATCTTGGGAGCTCTGGAAACACCATATATTTT.

The chain carries TRBV10-3 and TRBJ1-1, with D unresolved. With 0 bases removed from V and 1 base from J, the gap between germline ends came to 9 bases. The CDR3 length is 15 residues. Germline-derived CDR1 and CDR2 are ENHRY and SYGVKD. The CDR3 is CAISESVPGNTEAFF. Written as DNA, the CDR3 is TGTGCCATCAGTGAGTCGGTGCCGGGGAACACTGAAGCTTTCTTT.

J is TRBJ2-7 and V is TRBV3-1 (or the pseudogene TRBV3-2); 10 bases line up with TRBD2. V shed 2 bases, J shed 6 bases, and the junction held 7 bases outside the gene matches. The germline V gene encodes CDR1 LGHDT and CDR2 YNNKEL (reference sequence). CDR3 length: 15 residues. Here the CDR3 reads CASSQQSGLAREQYF. The CDR3 DNA reads as TGTGCCAGCAGCCAACAATCGGGACTAGCGCGCGAGCAGTACTTC.

The chain uses TRBV11-3 and TRBJ2-3, with TRBD2 as a possible D gene (7 bases). Per germline, CDR1 SGHNT and CDR2 YENEEA. The CDR3 is made up of 15 amino acids. Deletions cut 3 bases from V and 3 bases from J, with 13 bases between. The chain's CDR3 is CASSLGGLVTDTQYF. CDR3 DNA sequence: TGTGCCAGCAGCTTGGGGGGGCTTGTGACAGATACGCAGTATTTT.

The chain couples TRBV11-2 to TRBJ2-7; TRBD2 is a possible D gene (6 bases). The germline V and J ends were trimmed by 6 bases and 4 bases, with 25 bases remaining between them. Looked up from germline, CDR1 is SGHAT and CDR2 is FQNNGV. The CDR3 runs 17 residues. As DNA, the CDR3 is TGTGCCAGCAGGAGAGGAGGGGCCGAGTTCTCCGATTACGAGCAGTACTTC. Translation gives CASRRGGAEFSDYEQYF. Variable domain in full (rest from reference TRBV11-2 and TRBJ2-7): EAGVAQSPRYKIIEKRQSVAFWCNPISGHATLYWYQQILGQGPKLLIQFQNNGVVDDSQLPKDRFSAERLKGVDSTLKIQPAKLEDSAVYLCASRRGGAEFSDYEQYFGPGTRLTVT.

The rearrangement links TRBV30 to TRBJ1-6, with D unclear. Between the trimmed V and J ends, which lost 1 base and 7 bases, there was a span of 8 bases. This CDR3 spans 13 amino acids. Germline V lookup: CDR1 GTSNPN, CDR2 SVGIG (reference sequence). Here the CDR3 reads CAWSAGRNSPLHF. The CDR3 DNA sequence: TGTGCCTGGAGTGCCGGGAGAAATTCACCCCTCCACTTT.

V usage is TRBV19 and J usage is TRBJ2-7; 7 bases match TRBD1. The CDR3 is made up of 17 amino acids. Germline lookup yields CDR1 LNHDA and CDR2 SQIVND (reference sequence). J gave up 3 bases and V 0 bases, and 11 bases lay outside the gene matches. Here the CDR3 reads CASSIDLGTDYHYEQYF. The CDR3 DNA sequence: TGTGCCAGTAGTATAGATCTGGGGACAGACTACCACTACGAGCAGTACTTC.

This clone was counted a single time. CDR3 nucleotide sequence: TGTGCCAGCAGCCAAGTGGGGGGGAATTTAAAGGTTCAGCCCCAGCATTTT. Protein sequence: CASSQVGGNLKVQPQHF. The chain combines TRBV4-2 with TRBJ1-5; possible D gene TRBD1, 5 bases. CDR1 and CDR2 from the germline V gene are LGHNA and YNFKEQ. V was cut by 1 base and J by 6 bases, with 19 bases left in between. This CDR3 is 17 amino acids long.

The chain combines TRBV5-1 with TRBJ2-1; 13 bases match TRBD2. The CDR3 is made up of 18 amino acids. From germline, CDR1 is SGHRS and CDR2 YFSETQ. Germline trimming cut 4 bases from V and 0 bases from J; bases unmatched to any gene: 7. Here the CDR3 DNA reads TGCGCCAGCAGCAGGACTAGCGGGGGCCTAAGCTCCTACAATGAGCAGTTCTTC. Protein: CASSRTSGGLSSYNEQFF. Using reference TRBV5-1 and TRBJ2-1 for the parts outside the CDR3, the full variable domain is KAGVTQTPRYLIKTRGQQVTLSCSPISGHRSVSWYQQTPGQGLQFLFEYFSETQRNKGNFPGRFSGRQFSNSRSEMNVSTLELGDSALYLCASSRTSGGLSSYNEQFFGPGTRLTVL.

The chain recombines TRBV6-5 with TRBJ2-2; D remains ambiguous. V dropped 0 bases and J dropped 0 bases, with 8 bases sitting between them. The CDR3 has 16 residues. CDR1 MNHEY and CDR2 SVGAGI come from the germline V gene. CDR3 bases: TGTGCCAGCAGTTACTCGAGAGATTCGAACACCGGGGAGCTGTTTTTT. Translating gives CASSYSRDSNTGELFF.

The chain joins TRBV5-1 to TRBJ2-7, with 8 bases identical to TRBD2. Germline V gene data show CDR1 as SGHRS and CDR2 as YFSETQ. This CDR3 region has 14 residues. V shed 3 bases, J shed 3 bases, and the junction held 5 bases outside the gene matches. This CDR3 is CASSSPGLVYEQYF. DNA for the CDR3: TGCGCCAGCAGCTCACCGGGACTAGTCTACGAGCAGTACTTC.